A selection of T cell receptor beta chains follows, all from one sample in a study of PD-1 blockade in classical Hodgkin lymphoma. Libraries were prepared by immunoSEQ multiplex PCR; TCRdb keeps only in-frame clonotypes and omits some of them. The profile shows 72,000 or so clones, 93% of them singletons. This specimen consisted of peripheral blood mononuclear cells (PBMCs), obtained at baseline. The origin of the receptors is a human donor with classical Hodgkin lymphoma. Each CDR3 is given with its conserved first and last residue. A D gene is named only where the DNA matches it firmly. For some rows the clone size is stated as once, few or many, or as a class when expanded; others skip it.

v_call	d_call	clone_size	j_call	cdr3_aa	cdr3_nt
TRBV5-5	-	-	TRBJ1-5	CASSPAGAGNQPQHF	TGTGCCAGCAGCCCCGCGGGGGCCGGCAATCAGCCCCAGCATTTT
TRBV5-8	TRBD1	few	TRBJ2-2	CASSQGQGNTGELFF	TGTGCCAGCAGCCAGGGACAGGGTAACACCGGGGAGCTGTTTTTT
TRBV7-9	TRBD1	-	TRBJ1-1	CASSLAPGTGGNLNTEAFF	TGTGCCAGCAGCTTAGCGCCGGGGACAGGGGGCAATTTGAACACTGAAGCTTTCTTT
TRBV30	-	-	TRBJ1-3	CAWQGPNTIYF	TGTGCCTGGCAGGGCCCAAACACCATATATTTT
TRBV28	-	-	TRBJ1-1	CASTLNGAGTEAFF	TGTGCCAGCACCCTGAACGGGGCGGGTACTGAAGCTTTCTTT
TRBV29-1	-	-	TRBJ2-5	CSVIRQARQETQYF	TGCAGCGTTATTCGACAGGCCCGTCAAGAGACCCAGTACTTC
TRBV7-7	-	-	TRBJ2-7	CASSKNPGGHEQYF	TGTGCCAGCAGTAAAAACCCGGGTGGTCACGAGCAGTACTTC
TRBV27	TRBD2	-	TRBJ2-3	CASSLSGGGTDTQYF	TGTGCCAGCAGTCTTAGCGGGGGGGGCACAGATACGCAGTATTTT
TRBV7-9	-	-	TRBJ1-4	CASSAELGGPNEKLFF	TGTGCCAGCAGCGCTGAACTGGGGGGGCCCAATGAAAAACTGTTTTTT
TRBV28	-	-	TRBJ2-5	CASSQMVDKETQYF	TGTGCCAGCAGCCAAATGGTGGACAAAGAGACCCAGTACTTC
TRBV4-2	TRBD2	once	TRBJ2-1	CASSQDIGVAGSYWNEQFF	TGTGCCAGCAGCCAAGATATTGGAGTAGCGGGTAGTTACTGGAATGAGCAGTTCTTC
TRBV5-6	-	-	TRBJ1-1	CASSSYEFDSNTEAFF	TGTGCCAGCAGCTCGTATGAATTCGACTCGAACACTGAAGCTTTCTTT
TRBV10-3	-	-	TRBJ1-5	CAIARDGSNQPQHF	TGTGCCATCGCCAGGGATGGGAGCAATCAGCCCCAGCATTTT
TRBV5-6	-	-	TRBJ1-2	CASRSGDVNYGYTF	TGTGCCAGCAGATCCGGGGACGTTAACTATGGCTACACCTTC
TRBV30	-	-	TRBJ2-3	CAWSVRDTQYF	TGTGCCTGGAGTGTACGGGATACGCAGTATTTT
TRBV5-8	-	-	TRBJ2-7	CASSRSQGGEQYF	TGTGCCAGCAGCAGATCACAGGGTGGAGAGCAGTACTTC
TRBV5-4	-	-	TRBJ2-7	CASSFVGGTYEQYF	TGTGCCAGCAGCTTTGTCGGCGGAACCTACGAGCAGTACTTC
TRBV2	-	-	TRBJ2-2	CASRWTQNTGELFF	TGTGCCAGCAGATGGACACAGAACACCGGGGAGCTGTTTTTT
TRBV19	-	few	TRBJ1-3	CASSQSSGNTIYF	TGTGCCAGTAGTCAGAGCTCTGGAAACACCATATATTTT
TRBV5-6	-	-	TRBJ2-1	CASSSKLVPADYNEQFF	TGTGCCAGCAGCTCCAAACTAGTCCCGGCTGATTACAATGAGCAGTTCTTC
TRBV30	-	-	TRBJ2-2	CARVGFGELFF	TGTGCCCGGGTTGGATTCGGGGAGCTGTTTTTT
TRBV6-5	-	-	TRBJ1-1	CAVTPTNTEAFF	TGTGCCGTCACGCCCACGAACACTGAAGCTTTCTTT
TRBV6-5	TRBD2	-	TRBJ2-7	CASSPSGIGLPEQYF	TGTGCCAGCAGTCCTAGCGGGATCGGTCTACCAGAGCAGTACTTC
TRBV7-9	TRBD1	-	TRBJ2-1	CASSSPPGTVEDEQFF	TGTGCCAGCAGCTCGCCCCCGGGGACAGTCGAGGATGAGCAGTTCTTC
TRBV10-2	-	-	TRBJ2-6	CASIGGSPPSGANVLTF	TGCGCCAGCATCGGAGGCAGCCCGCCGAGCGGGGCCAACGTCCTGACTTTC
TRBV9	TRBD2	-	TRBJ2-5	CASSLGLAGRRETQYF	TGTGCCAGCAGCCTGGGACTAGCGGGGAGGCGAGAGACCCAGTACTTC
TRBV27	-	-	TRBJ2-1	CASSSSLYNEQFF	TGTGCCAGCAGTTCCTCCCTCTACAATGAGCAGTTCTTC
TRBV6-6	-	-	TRBJ2-2	CASQNFPGTGELFF	TGTGCCAGCCAAAACTTTCCGGGGACCGGGGAGCTGTTTTTT
TRBV7-8	-	-	TRBJ1-1	CASSWGEGSEAFF	TGTGCCAGCAGCTGGGGCGAAGGGTCTGAAGCTTTCTTT
TRBV11-1	-	-	TRBJ2-1	CASSFMDEQFF	TGTGCCAGCAGCTTTATGGATGAGCAGTTCTTC
TRBV7-6	TRBD2	-	TRBJ2-7	CASSLVSGGSSYEQYF	TGTGCCAGCAGCTTGGTTAGCGGGGGAAGCTCCTACGAGCAGTACTTC
TRBV7-9	-	-	TRBJ2-3	CASSEGGGKTDTQYF	TGTGCCAGCAGCGAGGGAGGGGGAAAGACAGATACGCAGTATTTT
TRBV19	-	-	TRBJ2-1	CASSRGENNEQFF	TGTGCCAGTAGCCGCGGGGAAAACAATGAGCAGTTCTTC
TRBV5-6	-	-	TRBJ2-7	CASRRAGAREQYF	TGTGCCAGCAGGCGGGCGGGGGCCCGCGAGCAGTACTTC
TRBV2	TRBD2	-	TRBJ2-3	CASSDHPLAVSTDTQYF	TGTGCCAGCAGTGACCACCCTCTAGCGGTGAGTACAGATACGCAGTATTTT
TRBV7-2	-	-	TRBJ2-2	CASSRALGTGELFF	TGTGCCAGCAGCCGAGCCCTGGGCACCGGGGAGCTGTTTTTT
TRBV19	TRBD2	-	TRBJ2-1	CASTPVSSGSGGYEQFF	TGTGCCAGTACCCCGGTTTCCAGCGGGAGTGGTGGCTATGAGCAGTTCTTC
TRBV14	-	-	TRBJ2-7	CASSQDFHEQYF	TGTGCCAGCAGCCAAGATTTCCACGAGCAGTACTTC
TRBV2	-	-	TRBJ2-4	CASSAGPSRNIQYF	TGTGCCAGCAGTGCAGGGCCAAGTCGAAACATTCAGTACTTC
TRBV5-1	-	-	TRBJ1-1	CASSLWNQFERGYTEAFF	TGCGCCAGCAGCTTGTGGAACCAGTTTGAGAGAGGATACACTGAAGCTTTCTTT
TRBV9	-	-	TRBJ2-7	CASSVPGSYEQYF	TGTGCCAGCAGCGTACCCGGATCCTACGAGCAGTACTTC
TRBV11-2	-	-	TRBJ1-1	CASSFSPDSLNTEAFF	TGTGCCAGCAGCTTCAGCCCGGACAGCCTAAACACTGAAGCTTTCTTT
TRBV18	-	-	TRBJ2-3	CASSVSSTDTQYF	TGTGCCAGCTCCGTCTCTAGCACAGATACGCAGTATTTT
TRBV7-6	-	-	TRBJ1-2	CASSLGPANYGYTF	TGTGCCAGCAGCTTGGGGCCAGCTAACTATGGCTACACCTTC